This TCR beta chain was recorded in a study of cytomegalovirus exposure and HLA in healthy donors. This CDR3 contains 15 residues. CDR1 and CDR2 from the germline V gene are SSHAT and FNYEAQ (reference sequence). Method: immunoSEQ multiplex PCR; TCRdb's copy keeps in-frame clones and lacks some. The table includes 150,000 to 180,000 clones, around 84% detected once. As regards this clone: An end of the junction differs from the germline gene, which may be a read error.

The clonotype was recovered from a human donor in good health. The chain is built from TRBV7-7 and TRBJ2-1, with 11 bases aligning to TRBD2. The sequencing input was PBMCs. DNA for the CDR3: TGTGCTAGCAGCTTGGCACTAGCGGGGGCAAATGAGCAGTTCTTC. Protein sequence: CASSLALAGANEQFF. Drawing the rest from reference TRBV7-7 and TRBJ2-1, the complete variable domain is GAGVSQSPRYKVTKRGQDVTLRCDPISSHATLYWYQQALGQGPEFLTYFNYEAQPDKSGLPSDRFSAERPEGSISTLTIQRTEQRDSAMYRCASSLALAGANEQFFGPGTRLTVL.